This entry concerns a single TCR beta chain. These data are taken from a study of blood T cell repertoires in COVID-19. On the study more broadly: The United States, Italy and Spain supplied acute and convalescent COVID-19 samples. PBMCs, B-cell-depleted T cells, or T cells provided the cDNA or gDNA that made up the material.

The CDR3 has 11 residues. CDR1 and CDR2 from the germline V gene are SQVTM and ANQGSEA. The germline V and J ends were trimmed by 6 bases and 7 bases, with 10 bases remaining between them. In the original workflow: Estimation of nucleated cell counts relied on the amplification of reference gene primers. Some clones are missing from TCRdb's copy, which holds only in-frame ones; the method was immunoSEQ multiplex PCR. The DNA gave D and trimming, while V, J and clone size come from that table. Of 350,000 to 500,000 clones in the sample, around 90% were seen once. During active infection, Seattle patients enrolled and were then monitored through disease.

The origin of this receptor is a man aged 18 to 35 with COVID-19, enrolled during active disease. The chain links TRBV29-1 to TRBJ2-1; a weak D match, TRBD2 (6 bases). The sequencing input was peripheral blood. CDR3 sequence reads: CSVEGWNEQFF. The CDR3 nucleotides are TGCAGCGTGGAGGGGTGGAATGAGCAGTTCTTC.